This T cell receptor (beta chain) was captured in a study of monozygotic twins with inflammatory bowel disease. CDR1 MNHNS and CDR2 SASEGT come from the germline V gene. The CDR3 length is 14 residues. TCRdb re-analyzed the 5' RACE reads; it lists each CDR3 protein once, without DNA. In all, the sample yields over 110,000 distinct CDR3 sequences. The rearrangement uses TRBV6-1 and TRBJ1-2; TCRdb indicates TRBD1, and absent DNA this call remains unverified. The specimen was blood. This TCR came from a human donor with ulcerative colitis or Crohn's disease, or a healthy co-twin of an affected twin (not recorded which). This chain's CDR3 is CASSGTGYSAGYTF.